This TCR beta chain comes out of a study of PD-1 blockade in classical Hodgkin lymphoma. Findings and limits, study-wide: Patients with a complete response exhibited baseline diversity comparable to newly diagnosed patients. CD4+ TCR diversity rose significantly by C4D1, and CD8+ TCR diversity did not. Before treatment, TCR diversity in newly diagnosed patients was reportedly lower than in healthy donors.

Profiling relied on immunoSEQ multiplex PCR, and the TCRdb table lists in-frame clones only, not all of them. This table has 50,000 to 75,000 clones, around 89% appearing once. V lost 4 bases and J lost 1, with 8 bases in between. Germline V gene sequence: CDR1 SGDLS, CDR2 YYNGEE. The CDR3 spans 14 residues. Every single patient, without exception, relapsed after autologous stem cell transplantation, and brentuximab vedotin exposure varied. Comments on this clone: Its antigen is undetermined.

This receptor was identified in a human donor with classical Hodgkin lymphoma. The sample was peripheral blood mononuclear cells (PBMCs), taken before the second cycle of nivolumab. The rearrangement uses TRBV9 and TRBJ2-2, with D uncertain. Here the CDR3 reads CASSPRENTGELFF. The CDR3 DNA is TGTGCCAGCAGCCCCAGAGAGAACACCGGGGAGCTGTTTTTT.